Below are 25 T cell receptor beta chains sequenced from a single sample in a study of OX40 agonist ivuxolimab in advanced cancers. TCRdb's copy holds only in-frame clones and misses some; the assay was immunoSEQ multiplex PCR. The table has about 71,000 clones, about 85% seen once. The source material was CD4+ or CD8+ T cells sorted from blood, sampled in a trial of the OX40 agonist ivuxolimab. The origin of the receptors is an adult with an advanced solid tumor such as melanoma, head and neck, liver or kidney cancer.

A few counts support this clone. The chain carries TRBV19 and TRBJ2-1; D is undetermined. Looked up from germline, CDR1 is LNHDA and CDR2 is SQIVND (reference sequence). The CDR3 is made up of 14 amino acids. Trimming stripped 0 bases from V and 4 bases from J, with 7 bases between. The CDR3 DNA reads TGTGCCAGTAGTATAGATCTGACGTACAATGAGCAGTTCTTC. The encoded protein is CASSIDLTYNEQFF.

In its sample, this clone was seen once. The CDR3 sequence is CASSRGLDSGNTIYF. In nucleotides, the CDR3 is TGTGCCAGCAGTCGAGGTCTCGACTCTGGAAACACCATATATTTT. This chain uses TRBV6-1 with TRBJ1-3, with D unresolved. Trimming shortened V by 5 bases and J by 0 bases, and 11 bases separated the two germline ends. The CDR3 loop spans 15 amino acids. CDR1 is MNHNS and CDR2 is SASEGT in the germline V gene.

The sample holds one count of this clone. J is TRBJ2-1 and V is TRBV5-6; maybe TRBD1 (5 bases). The ends were cut back, 3 bases at V and 10 bases at J, with 11 bases in the middle. This CDR3 has 12 residues. Germline V lookup: CDR1 SGHDT, CDR2 YYEEEE. Here the CDR3 DNA reads TGTGCCAGCAGCTCAGGGATTAGGGAGCAGTTCTTC. As protein: CASSSGIREQFF.

This rearrangement joins TRBV4-3 to TRBJ2-7; 7 nucleotides align to TRBD2. V was clipped by 0 bases and J by 9 bases; unmatched bases: 11. Looked up from germline, CDR1 is LGHNA and CDR2 is YSLEER. The CDR3 extends over 15 amino acids. The CDR3 coding sequence is TGCGCCAGCAGCCAAGATTTTGGGGGAGGGTCCATGCAGTACTTC. Its translation: CASSQDFGGGSMQYF.

In its sample, this clone was seen once. J is TRBJ2-1 and V is TRBV7-2, with 7 bases matching TRBD2. CDR3 length: 16 residues. V trimming: 1 base; J trimming: 3 bases; junction bases outside the gene matches: 6. Per the germline V gene, CDR1 is SGHTA and CDR2 is FQGNSA. The CDR3 nucleotides read TGTGCCAGCAGCTTAGAGCGCGGGAGTGGCTACAATGAGCAGTTCTTC. It encodes CASSLERGSGYNEQFF.

The J gene is TRBJ1-4, the V gene TRBV19; 7 positions match TRBD1. This CDR3 is built from 14 residues. The trim removed 5 bases at V and 7 bases at J, leaving 7 bases unmatched. Germline V gene data show CDR1 as LNHDA and CDR2 as SQIVND (reference sequence). The CDR3: CASSPTGVTEKLFF. CDR3 nucleotides: TGTGCCAGTAGTCCTACAGGGGTAACTGAAAAACTGTTTTTT.

This chain uses TRBV7-2 with TRBJ1-2, with D possibly matching TRBD1 (6 bases). The ends were cut back, 4 bases at V and 6 bases at J, with 12 bases in the middle. The CDR3 has 13 amino acids. From germline, CDR1 is SGHTA and CDR2 FQGNSA. The CDR3 sequence is CASSSGQQDGYTF. The CDR3 nucleotides are TGTGCCAGCAGCTCCGGACAGCAAGATGGCTACACCTTC.

This clone has only one observation. The chain uses TRBV2 and TRBJ2-7; D possibly corresponds to TRBD1 (6 bases). The CDR3 has 14 amino acids. Germline values: CDR1 SNHLY, CDR2 FYNNEI. The V end lost 1 base, the J end lost 1 base, and 8 bases lay between the germline ends. The CDR3 region is CASSEVRGSYEQYF. CDR3 nucleotide sequence: TGTGCCAGCAGTGAAGTCAGGGGATCCTACGAGCAGTACTTC.

This clone was recorded a few times. This chain joins TRBV25-1 and TRBJ1-2, with a possible D match to TRBD1 (6 bases). CDR3 length: 12 residues. Germline CDR1 reads MGHDK; CDR2 reads SYGVNS. The germline V and J ends were trimmed by 6 bases and 4 bases, with 9 bases remaining between them. The CDR3 loop is CASSGQIYGYTF. In nucleotides, the CDR3 is TGTGCCAGCAGCGGACAGATCTATGGCTACACCTTC.

This chain connects TRBV6-5 to TRBJ1-5, with TRBD1 matching 10 bases. Germline loops: CDR1 MNHEY, CDR2 SVGAGI. The junction had 0 bases not matched to a gene; V was cut back by 6 bases and J by 4 bases. This CDR3 has 13 residues. Here the CDR3 DNA reads TGTGCCAGCAGGGGACAGGGGAATCAGCCCCAGCATTTT. It codes for CASRGQGNQPQHF.

The chain uses TRBV19 and TRBJ2-5, with 8 bases lining up with TRBD2. This CDR3 comprises 14 residues. Germline V gives CDR1 LNHDA, CDR2 SQIVND (reference sequence). V was clipped by 7 bases and J by 5 bases; unmatched bases: 9. The chain's CDR3 is CASMGTRRPETQYF. The CDR3 DNA reads TGTGCCAGTATGGGGACTAGGCGCCCGGAGACCCAGTACTTC.

The rearrangement links TRBV7-9 to TRBJ1-1; 11 nucleotides align to TRBD1. Germline lookup yields CDR1 SEHNR and CDR2 FQNEAQ (reference sequence). With V trimmed by 3 bases and J by 2 bases, 5 bases remained unmatched. The CDR3 totals 16 residues. For the CDR3, the DNA is TGTGCCAGCAGCTTCCGGACAGGGGGCCTCAACACTGAAGCTTTCTTT. Protein product: CASSFRTGGLNTEAFF.

Points on this clone: The sample carries other DNA sequences with the same CDR3. The chain links TRBV29-1 to TRBJ2-5, with 8 bases identical to TRBD2. The germline gives CDR1 SQVTM, CDR2 ANQGSEA. With V trimmed by 4 bases and J by 4 bases, 8 bases remained unmatched. This CDR3 comprises 14 residues. CDR3 nucleotides: TGCAGCGTTGTGGGGGCGGGAGGCGGAGAGACCCAGTACTTC. Its protein is CSVVGAGGGETQYF.

This chain connects TRBV18 to TRBJ2-3; maybe TRBD2 (6 bases). With 5 bases removed from V and 1 base from J, the gap between germline ends came to 13 bases. The CDR3 consists of 15 residues. Germline V gene lookup returns CDR1 KGHSH and CDR2 LQKENI. As DNA, the CDR3 is TGTGCCAGCTCAGACCGGGACTCTCGCACAGATACGCAGTATTTT. Amino acid sequence: CASSDRDSRTDTQYF.

V is TRBV7-2 and J is TRBJ2-5; 7 bases line up with TRBD1. Germline V gene data show CDR1 as SGHTA and CDR2 as FQGNSA. Trimming cost V 4 bases and J 0 bases; bases outside gene matches: 8. This CDR3 comprises 16 residues. The CDR3 nucleotides read TGTGCCAGCAGCTGGAACCAGGGACAGCACCAAGAGACCCAGTACTTC. As protein: CASSWNQGQHQETQYF.

This chain links TRBV5-1 with TRBJ2-2; D may be TRBD1 or TRBD2 (5 bases each). The V end lost 1 base, the J end lost 4 bases, and 8 bases lay between the germline ends. Per germline, CDR1 SGHRS and CDR2 YFSETQ. The CDR3 is 14 amino acids. CDR3 DNA sequence: TGCGCCAGCAGCTTGACGGGGCTCACCGGGGAGCTGTTTTTT. Translated: CASSLTGLTGELFF. Together with reference TRBV5-1 and TRBJ2-2, the CDR3 gives the full variable domain: KAGVTQTPRYLIKTRGQQVTLSCSPISGHRSVSWYQQTPGQGLQFLFEYFSETQRNKGNFPGRFSGRQFSNSRSEMNVSTLELGDSALYLCASSLTGLTGELFFGEGSRLTVL.

This clone was observed a few times. V and J are TRBV5-1 and TRBJ2-1, with 9 bases that match TRBD1. After removal of 0 bases from V and 4 bases from J, the junction contained 5 bases not matched to a gene. The germline CDR1 and CDR2 sequences are SGHRS and YFSETQ. The length of the CDR3 is 16 residues. The CDR3: CASSLEATGGYNEQFF. CDR3 coding DNA: TGCGCCAGCAGCTTGGAAGCGACAGGGGGTTACAATGAGCAGTTCTTC.

The chain joins TRBV6-5 to TRBJ2-7; D gene unclear. The CDR3 length is 12 residues. V was pared by 6 bases and J by 2 bases, with 8 bases between. The germline CDR1 and CDR2 sequences are MNHEY and SVGAGI. CDR3 sequence reads: CASRRTPYEQYF. CDR3 bases: TGTGCCAGCAGACGTACCCCCTACGAGCAGTACTTC.

This clone was detected once. V is TRBV18 and J is TRBJ2-2; 9 nucleotides line up with TRBD1. Germline V gene sequence: CDR1 KGHSH, CDR2 LQKENI. CDR3 length: 14 amino acids. V was pared by 5 bases and J by 5 bases, with 3 bases of the junction left unmatched. CDR3 DNA: TGTGCCAGCTCAAGGACAGGGGTAACCGGGGAGCTGTTTTTT. It encodes CASSRTGVTGELFF.

The chain employs TRBV6-5 and TRBJ1-2, with D possibly being TRBD1 (6 bases). Trimming shortened V by 8 bases and J by 2 bases, and 6 bases separated the two germline ends. Per the germline V gene, CDR1 is MNHEY and CDR2 is SVGAGI. The CDR3 consists of 11 residues. The CDR3 loop is CASDRNYGYTF. CDR3 sequence (DNA): TGTGCCAGCGACAGGAACTATGGCTACACCTTC.

The rearrangement joins TRBV2 to TRBJ1-4; 9 bases agree with TRBD1. The CDR3 has 16 residues. Per the germline V gene, CDR1 is SNHLY and CDR2 is FYNNEI. V lost 6 bases to trimming and J lost 8 bases; unmatched junction nucleotides: 13. The CDR3 coding sequence is TGTGCCAGCAGACCACAAGCCGGGACAGGGCTCGAAAAACTGTTTTTT. Amino acid sequence: CASRPQAGTGLEKLFF.

V gene TRBV7-2 combines with J gene TRBJ2-1, with 10 positions matching TRBD2. The germline CDR1 and CDR2 sequences are SGHTA and FQGNSA. This CDR3 contains 17 residues. Unmatched junction bases numbered 9, after V lost 3 bases and J lost 4 bases. The CDR3 protein is CASSLRSGRAGYNEQFF. The CDR3 DNA follows: TGTGCCAGCAGCTTGAGGAGCGGGAGGGCCGGGTACAATGAGCAGTTCTTC.

The CDR3, as DNA: TGTGCCAGCAGTTTGGGGGCTAGCGGGAAAGATGAGCAGTTCTTC. Encoded protein: CASSLGASGKDEQFF. The genes are TRBV28 and TRBJ2-1, with 9 bases that match TRBD2. Germline CDR1 and CDR2: MDHEN and SYDVKM. CDR3 length: 15 amino acids. V was pared by 3 bases and J by 8 bases, with 8 bases of the junction left unmatched.

A few counts support this clone. This chain uses TRBV7-2 with TRBJ2-7; TRBD1 aligns across 9 bases. CDR3 length equals 15 residues. V gave up 6 bases and J gave up 3 bases; unmatched junction bases: 9. From germline, CDR1 is SGHTA and CDR2 FQGNSA. CDR3: CASSLSTGGIYEQYF. In nucleotides, the CDR3 is TGTGCCAGCAGTCTATCGACAGGGGGTATCTACGAGCAGTACTTC.

The CDR3 region has the DNA TGCGCCAGCAGGGCGGACAGGGCGAGGGCAGATACGCAGTATTTT. Amino acid sequence: CASRADRARADTQYF. This chain connects TRBV10-2 to TRBJ2-3; 8 bases are shared with TRBD1. After removal of 6 bases from V and 4 bases from J, the junction contained 9 bases not matched to a gene. This CDR3 comprises 15 residues. The V gene's germline CDR1 is WSHSY and CDR2 SAAADI.